This T cell receptor (beta chain) was profiled in a study of CD8+ T cells in alopecia areata. Extraction of RNA preceded its reverse transcription into cDNA, which served as the sequencing template. Repertoires were generated with immunoSEQ multiplex PCR, while TCRdb's copy carries only in-frame clones and drops some. The data contain roughly 120,000 clones, roughly three fifths of them singletons. Between the trimmed V and J ends, which lost 4 bases and 6 bases, there was a span of 15 bases. CDR1 is SNHLY, CDR2 FYNNEI, per germline. This CDR3 is 15 amino acids long. The sample's treatment: oral pan-JAK inhibitor, 5-10 mg twice daily.

V and J are TRBV2 and TRBJ2-2; no reliable D call. The source is a human donor with alopecia areata. The source material was CD8+ T cells sorted from blood, sampled at week 24, from a patient treated with tofacitinib. CDR3 DNA: TGTGCCAGCAGTGGGCCTATTATCTACGCCGGGGAGCTGTTTTTT. Protein product: CASSGPIIYAGELFF.